The rows below give T cell receptor beta chains drawn from one sample of a study of T cell repertoires in urothelial bladder cancer. TCRdb keeps only in-frame clones here, not all; method: immunoSEQ multiplex PCR. The sample contains over 10,000 clones, 60% to 70% of which appear only once. The sample was tumor-infiltrating cells from bladder cancer. The receptors were gathered from a human donor with urothelial carcinoma. Each CDR3 is given with its conserved first and last residue. Fields, in order: clone size, V gene, J gene, D gene, CDR3 DNA, CDR3 protein. D genes are given only for firm matches. Part of the rows lack a size; the others show once, few, many or a class for expanded clones.

.	TRBV2	TRBJ2-3	TRBD2	TGTGCCAGCAAAAGGGAACTAGCGACGGTCAATACGCAGTATTTT	CASKRELATVNTQYF
.	TRBV10-3	TRBJ1-5	.	TGTGCCATCAGTGAGTCGACTCGATGGGGCGATCAGCCCCAGCATTTT	CAISESTRWGDQPQHF
.	TRBV27	TRBJ1-1	.	TGTGCCAGCAGCTGGGGGGGGATGAACACTGAAGCTTTCTTT	CASSWGGMNTEAFF
.	TRBV4-3	TRBJ1-2	.	TGCGCCAGCAGCCAAGATTCGGGGGGTCCGTATGGCTACACCTTC	CASSQDSGGPYGYTF
few	TRBV6-5	TRBJ1-2	.	TGTGCCAGCTGCCCAACTTGGACGGCGGGGTATGGCTACACCTTC	CASCPTWTAGYGYTF
.	TRBV2	TRBJ2-1	.	TGTGCCAGCCAACGGGACACTAGCTCCTACAATGAGCAGTTCTTC	CASQRDTSSYNEQFF
.	TRBV5-4	TRBJ1-4	.	TGTGCCAGCAGCGTTGGGGCGCGAGGGGAAAAACTGTTTTTT	CASSVGARGEKLFF
few	TRBV10-3	TRBJ1-2	.	TGTGCCATCAGTGACGCGCGGGGGGCAGAAGGCTACACCTTC	CAISDARGAEGYTF
.	TRBV19	TRBJ2-1	.	TGTGCCAGTAGTATAGTGGGTAGTAATGAGCAGTTCTTC	CASSIVGSNEQFF
.	TRBV27	TRBJ1-5	TRBD1	TGTGCCAGCAGTCTCAAACAGGGGAGCAATCAGCCCCAGCATTTT	CASSLKQGSNQPQHF
medium-sized	TRBV5-5	TRBJ1-6	TRBD1	TGTGCCAGCAGCCAGAGACCGGGACAGGGAATTCGTAATTCACCCCTCCACTTT	CASSQRPGQGIRNSPLHF
once	TRBV18	TRBJ1-6	TRBD1	TGTGCCAGCTCACCGGGACAGGGGGCAGATAATTCACCCCTCCACTTT	CASSPGQGADNSPLHF
once	TRBV7-2	TRBJ2-1	.	TGTGCCAGCAGCTCGCGCACTCTAGGGGTGATCATATACAATGAGCAGTTCTTC	CASSSRTLGVIIYNEQFF
few	TRBV6-4	TRBJ2-3	.	TGTGCCAGCAGTCTGACCGGGGGAGGCACAGATACGCAGTATTTT	CASSLTGGGTDTQYF
.	TRBV28	TRBJ1-2	TRBD1	TGTGCCAGCAAACAGGGGGGTGACTATGGCTACACCTTC	CASKQGGDYGYTF
.	TRBV4-2	TRBJ2-4	.	TGTGCCAGCAGCCAAGGCGCTGAGGGGGACAAAAACATTCAGTACTTC	CASSQGAEGDKNIQYF
.	TRBV5-1	TRBJ1-2	TRBD1	TGCGCCAGCAGCTCGACACAGGGGGCGAACTATGGCTACACCTTC	CASSSTQGANYGYTF
.	TRBV7-9	TRBJ1-2	TRBD1	TGTGCCAGCAGCCTGGGACAGGGAGGTGAGTCGGATGGCTACACCTTC	CASSLGQGGESDGYTF
.	TRBV4-2	TRBJ1-4	.	TGTGCCAGCAGCCCGTGGCAGGGGAAACTGTTTTTT	CASSPWQGKLFF
.	TRBV7-2	TRBJ2-5	.	TGTGCCAGCAGCTTAGAACCCCGAGGCACCCAGTACTTC	CASSLEPRGTQYF
.	TRBV5-1	TRBJ2-5	.	TGCGCCAGCAGCCCCGGGTTTGCGGGTAGTGCTGTGGAGACCCAGTACTTC	CASSPGFAGSAVETQYF
.	TRBV25-1	TRBJ2-2	.	TGTGCCAGCAGCGATGTAGGTGGACAACCGAACACCGGGGAGCTGTTTTTT	CASSDVGGQPNTGELFF
.	TRBV4-1	TRBJ2-4	TRBD2	TGCGCCAGCAGCCAAGAGGGCGGGGGAGTTGACATTCAGTACTTC	CASSQEGGGVDIQYF
.	TRBV7-2	TRBJ2-1	TRBD2	TGTGCCAGCAGCCCCTTAAACGGGGGGTGGAATGAGCAGTTCTTC	CASSPLNGGWNEQFF
.	TRBV5-1	TRBJ2-1	TRBD2	TGCGCCAGCAGCTTGGCTGGCGGGGGGGTAGTCTACAATGAGCAGTTCTTC	CASSLAGGGVVYNEQFF
.	TRBV7-3	TRBJ2-3	.	TGTGCCAGTACTAACACAGATACGCAGTATTTT	CASTNTDTQYF
.	TRBV4-1	TRBJ1-1	.	TGCGCCAGCAGCCAGACAGGCGCTAATTCTTACACTGAAGCTTTCTTT	CASSQTGANSYTEAFF
.	TRBV9	TRBJ1-4	.	TGTGCCAGCAGCGTAGGGGTAGGAGAAAAACTGTTTTTT	CASSVGVGEKLFF